These 29 T cell receptor beta chains share one sample of origin, sequenced in a study of T cells in Graves' hyperthyroidism and ophthalmopathy (dated by TCRdb to the late 2010s). The method was multiplex PCR. The instrument given in TCRdb is Illumina HiSeq 2000. The TCR beta CDR3 regions were amplified from the RNA transcripts. A first-round RT-PCR of the TCR CDR3 used the HTBI primer set with the Qiagen OneStep RT-PCR kit. Through fastp at Q25 and MiXCR, TCRdb rebuilt clones from the public reads, retaining in-frame beta chains. Identical CDR3 proteins give one entry, which carries the most common genes and DNA. The sample contains roughly 530,000 distinct CDR3 sequences, 17% of them found a single time. In total, the top ten clones hold about 16% of the sample. Source material: blood. The source is a woman younger than 30 with Graves' ophthalmopathy.

The chain links TRBV6-2 or TRBV6-3 to TRBJ1-5, with a tentative D call TRBD1 (6 bases). V lost 6 bases, J lost 6 bases, and 15 bases lay in between. CDR1 and CDR2 from the germline V gene are MNHEY and SVGEGT. The CDR3 is made up of 14 amino acids. Here the CDR3 reads CASRQGFWSQPQHF. DNA for the CDR3: TGTGCCAGCAGACAGGGTTTCTGGAGTCAGCCCCAGCATTTT.

This clonotype was observed a few times. This chain connects TRBV4-1 to TRBJ2-3; 10 nucleotides line up with TRBD2. Unmatched junction bases numbered 4, after V lost 1 base and J lost 3 bases. The CDR3 has 16 amino acids. Germline assignment: CDR1 MGHRA and CDR2 YSYEKL. CDR3 protein: CASSQGPGLATDTQYF. The CDR3 nucleotides are TGCGCCAGCAGCCAAGGTCCGGGACTAGCGACAGATACGCAGTATTTT.

The gene calls are TRBV10-3 and TRBJ1-3; D unclear. CDR1 is ENHRY, CDR2 SYGVKD, per germline. V lost 3 bases and J lost 0, with 6 bases in between. The CDR3 consists of 14 residues. In nucleotides, the CDR3 is TGTGCCATCAGTGATTGGGGCTCTGGAAACACCATATATTTT. This gives the protein CAISDWGSGNTIYF.

This sequence joins TRBV15 and TRBJ1-1; D is possibly TRBD1 (6 bases). The CDR3 runs to 14 residues. The V and J ends lost 0 bases and 8 bases respectively, with 13 bases between them. CDR1 is LNHNV, CDR2 YYDKDF, per germline (reference sequence). CDR3 sequence (DNA): TGTGCCACCAGCAGAGATCTCTTGGACAGAGAAGCTTTCTTT. Its protein is CATSRDLLDREAFF.

This clonotype was seen repeatedly, ten times or more. This chain connects TRBV6-1 to TRBJ1-1; tentatively, D is TRBD1 (5 bases). This CDR3 comprises 14 residues. Per germline, CDR1 MNHNS and CDR2 SASEGT. V was pared by 0 bases and J by 10 bases, with 15 bases between. DNA for the CDR3: TGTGCCAGCAGTGAAGCGAAAGGGGACTTGCGAGCTTTCTTT. This sequence encodes CASSEAKGDLRAFF.

This clonotype occurred many times. The J gene is TRBJ1-4, the V gene TRBV12-3 or TRBV12-4; no firm D call. This CDR3 is built from 14 residues. V lost 3 bases and J 8 bases, leaving 13 bases between the germline ends. As DNA, the CDR3 is TGTGCCAGCAGTTTTAGGGAAGAGGTGGAAAAACTGTTTTTT. Its protein is CASSFREEVEKLFF.

This clonotype was seen many times. V gene TRBV30 combines with J gene TRBJ1-1; D is undetermined. V shed 3 bases and J shed 0 bases, with 2 bases lying between them. The length of the CDR3 is 11 residues. The V gene's germline CDR1 is GTSNPN and CDR2 SVGIG (reference sequence). DNA for the CDR3: TGTGCCTGGAGGCTGAACACTGAAGCTTTCTTT. It translates to CAWRLNTEAFF.

The sample holds a few counts of this clonotype. This chain links TRBV28 with TRBJ1-4, with unresolved D. Germline V lookup: CDR1 MDHEN, CDR2 SYDVKM. The V and J ends lost 6 bases and 0 bases respectively, with 11 bases between them. The CDR3 totals 15 residues. The CDR3 region is CASSRRHTTNEKLFF. The CDR3 bases are TGTGCCAGCAGCCGAAGACATACAACTAATGAAAAACTGTTTTTT.

The DNA of the CDR3 is TGTGCCAGTCAATCGGGGTATCAGCCCCAGCATTTT. Its protein product is CASQSGYQPQHF. The chain is built from TRBV19 and TRBJ1-5; D not resolved. The length of the CDR3 is 12 residues. Germline V gives CDR1 LNHDA, CDR2 SQIVND (reference sequence). Trimming removed 8 bases from V and 5 bases from J, with 10 bases in between.

The sample holds a few counts of this clonotype. The J gene is TRBJ2-2, the V gene TRBV10-2, with TRBD2 matching 10 bases. Losses at the gene ends were 9 bases for V and 5 bases for J; bases not matched to a gene: 6. The CDR3 runs 14 residues. The germline V gene has CDR1 WSHSY and CDR2 SAAADI. The CDR3 sequence: CASLAGDWTGELFF. The CDR3 DNA follows: TGCGCCAGTCTAGCGGGAGATTGGACCGGGGAGCTGTTTTTT.

This CDR3 reads CASSMGQGEEGYTF. The CDR3 DNA follows: TGTGCCAGCAGCATGGGACAGGGGGAGGAAGGCTACACCTTC. The genes are TRBV5-8 and TRBJ1-2, with 11 bases identical to TRBD1. CDR1 is SGHTS, CDR2 YDEGEE, per germline. The CDR3 spans 14 residues. After removal of 4 bases from V and 8 bases from J, the junction contained 7 bases not matched to a gene.

This clonotype was picked up many times. This chain connects TRBV2 to TRBJ2-3; D possibly matches TRBD1 or TRBD2 (5 bases each). V was clipped by 4 bases and J by 4 bases, with 12 bases between them. The length of the CDR3 is 14 residues. Germline CDR1 reads SNHLY; CDR2 reads FYNNEI. The CDR3 reads CASSGRGGADTQYF. CDR3 sequence (DNA): TGTGCCAGCAGTGGTCGTGGGGGAGCAGATACGCAGTATTTT.

This clonotype was seen ten or more times. V and J are TRBV20-1 and TRBJ1-1; 7 nucleotides match TRBD1. The CDR3 is made up of 19 amino acids. Germline assignment: CDR1 DFQATT and CDR2 SNEGSKA (reference sequence). CDR3 coding DNA: TGCAGCGTTGCCCCTGCTGCTTGGAGTGGGGGACAGCCTAACACTGAAGCTTTCTTT. This codes for CSVAPAAWSGGQPNTEAFF.

This clonotype has a count of ten or more. The V and J genes are TRBV5-6 and TRBJ1-1; D is perhaps TRBD1 (6 bases). Germline V gene lookup returns CDR1 SGHDT and CDR2 YYEEEE. The CDR3 sequence is 14 residues long. The V and J ends lost 3 bases and 3 bases respectively, with 12 bases between them. For the CDR3, the DNA is TGTGCCAGCAGCTCTACAGGGTGGGACACTGAAGCTTTCTTT. Translating gives CASSSTGWDTEAFF. Full variable domain (rest looked up from reference TRBV5-6 and TRBJ1-1): DAGVTQSPTHLIKTRGQQVTLRCSPKSGHDTVSWYQQALGQGPQFIFQYYEEEERQRGNFPDRFSGHQFPNYSSELNVNALLLGDSALYLCASSSTGWDTEAFFGQGTRLTVV.

This clonotype has a handful of counts. The V and J genes are TRBV7-9 and TRBJ1-2, with a weak D call TRBD1 (5 bases). Trimming shortened V by 2 bases and J by 5 bases, and 12 bases separated the two germline ends. Germline-derived CDR1 and CDR2 are SEHNR and FQNEAQ (reference sequence). The length of the CDR3 is 14 residues. The CDR3 sequence is CASSLQGIIYGYTF. The CDR3 region has the DNA TGTGCCAGCAGCTTACAGGGTATCATTTATGGCTACACCTTC.

The chain employs TRBV6-5 and TRBJ1-1; possible D gene TRBD1, 5 bases. Germline loops: CDR1 MNHEY, CDR2 SVGAGI. The CDR3 is 16 amino acids. Trimming cost V 0 bases and J 7 bases, with 18 bases left between them. The DNA for the CDR3 is TGTGCCAGCAGTTACTCGATGGGGCAGGGTAGAAATGAAGCTTTCTTT. This sequence encodes CASSYSMGQGRNEAFF.

The table lists this clonotype with a few counts. This chain uses TRBV9 with TRBJ2-7; maybe TRBD1 (6 bases). This CDR3 is built from 16 residues. In germline, CDR1 is SGDLS, CDR2 YYNGEE. With 1 base removed from V and 2 bases from J, the gap between germline ends came to 16 bases. The CDR3 loop reads CASSVSRGFSTYEQYF. CDR3 DNA: TGTGCCAGCAGCGTATCCAGGGGTTTTTCCACCTACGAGCAGTACTTC.

The chain couples TRBV4-3 to TRBJ2-5; 7 positions agree with TRBD1. This CDR3 spans 13 amino acids. CDR1 and CDR2 (germline): LGHNA, YSLEER. After removal of 3 bases from V and 3 bases from J, the junction contained 1 base not matched to a gene. The CDR3 bases are TGCGCCAGCAGCCACGACAGGGAAGAGACCCAGTACTTC. Its translation: CASSHDREETQYF.

This clonotype appeared a few times. The chain uses TRBV5-6 and TRBJ1-2, with TRBD1 identical over 9 bases. V was pared by 5 bases and J by 8 bases, with 10 bases of the junction left unmatched. The CDR3 extends over 14 amino acids. Germline V lookup: CDR1 SGHDT, CDR2 YYEEEE. CDR3: CASSSPGTGIGYTF. The DNA for the CDR3 is TGTGCCAGCAGTTCACCCGGGACAGGGATCGGCTACACCTTC.

This CDR3 is CASSQSGPGLGAFF. As DNA, the CDR3 is TGTGCCAGCAGCCAGTCCGGGCCAGGTCTCGGGGCTTTCTTT. The V and J genes are TRBV14 and TRBJ1-1; D not resolved. Trimming pared 3 bases from V and 11 bases from J, leaving 19 bases between. The CDR3 has 14 amino acids. Germline V gene lookup returns CDR1 SGHDN and CDR2 FVKESK. Complete variable domain (other parts from reference TRBV14 and TRBJ1-1): EAGVTQFPSHSVIEKGQTVTLRCDPISGHDNLYWYRRVMGKEIKFLLHFVKESKQDESGMPNNRFLAERTGGTYSTLKVQPAELEDSGVYFCASSQSGPGLGAFFGQGTRLTVV.

This rearrangement joins TRBV4-1 to TRBJ2-1, with 11 nucleotides matching TRBD2. With 0 bases clipped from V and 9 bases from J, the junction kept 4 bases outside the gene matches. In germline, CDR1 is MGHRA, CDR2 YSYEKL. There are 15 residues in the CDR3. CDR3 DNA sequence: TGCGCCAGCAGCCAAGATAGCGGGGGGGGAGGTGAGCAGTTCTTC. It specifies CASSQDSGGGGEQFF.

The V call is TRBV28, the J call TRBJ2-7; 11 bases agree with TRBD1. This CDR3 is built from 16 residues. Germline-derived CDR1 and CDR2 are MDHEN and SYDVKM. Unmatched junction bases numbered 8, after V lost 4 bases and J lost 3 bases. This chain's CDR3 is CASSSSFGTGGYEQYF. The CDR3 region has the DNA TGTGCCAGCAGTTCCTCTTTTGGGACAGGGGGCTACGAGCAGTACTTC.

This clonotype was counted at least ten times. The genes are TRBV7-8 and TRBJ2-5; D may match TRBD1 or TRBD2 (5 bases each). The germline V gene has CDR1 SGHVS and CDR2 FQNEAQ. The CDR3 has 14 amino acids. Trimming shortened V by 1 base and J by 5 bases, and 11 bases separated the two germline ends. The CDR3 bases are TGTGCCAGCAGCTTAGACGAGGGGATGGAGACCCAGTACTTC. Translating gives CASSLDEGMETQYF.

Ten or more counts support this clonotype. The chain links TRBV27 to TRBJ1-2, with D perhaps matching TRBD1 (6 bases). CDR1 MNHEY and CDR2 SMNVEV come from the germline V gene (reference sequence). The CDR3 has 14 residues. Trimming shortened V by 4 bases and J by 2 bases, and 11 bases separated the two germline ends. CDR3 loop: CASSSQGTNYGYTF. The CDR3 nucleotides read TGTGCCAGCAGTTCACAGGGTACCAACTATGGCTACACCTTC.

This clonotype was observed at least ten times. The chain joins TRBV2 to TRBJ1-1, with D possibly matching TRBD1 (5 bases). Trimming left V 3 bases short and J 0 bases short, with 5 bases between. The CDR3 has 13 residues. CDR1 is SNHLY, CDR2 FYNNEI, per germline. The CDR3 DNA is TGTGCCAGCAGTGAGGACATGAACACTGAAGCTTTCTTT. It translates to CASSEDMNTEAFF.

The V gene is TRBV2, the J gene TRBJ2-3; the D call may be TRBD1 or TRBD2 (7 bases each). V lost 6 bases, J lost 4 bases, and 20 bases lay in between. The CDR3 runs to 16 residues. Germline CDR1 is SNHLY and CDR2 is FYNNEI. As DNA, the CDR3 is TGTGCCAGCAGGGGCGACAGGGCTACTAGCGCAGATACGCAGTATTTT. Amino acids: CASRGDRATSADTQYF.

A few counts support this clonotype. The V call is TRBV12-3 or TRBV12-4, the J call TRBJ2-3; possibly TRBD2 for D (5 bases). CDR3 length: 13 residues. V was trimmed by 7 bases and J by 7 bases, leaving 15 bases between them. This CDR3 is CASNPSSKHTQYF. The CDR3 nucleotides read TGTGCCAGCAACCCATCTAGCAAACATACGCAGTATTTT.

As to this clonotype: The germline gene is not matched at one end of the junction; a read error may be the cause. J is TRBJ1-2 and V is TRBV12-5; weak D call: TRBD1 (5 bases). Germline assignment: CDR1 LGHNT and CDR2 FRNRAP. This CDR3 has 12 amino acids. The CDR3 loop reads CASGLGGYDYTF. In DNA, the CDR3 is TGTGCTAGTGGTTTGGGGGGCTATGACTACACCTTC.

V is TRBV6-1 and J is TRBJ2-2, with 7 nucleotides matching TRBD1. The CDR3 contains 14 residues. V was pared by 3 bases and J by 6 bases, with 4 bases of the junction left unmatched. Germline V gene sequence: CDR1 MNHNS, CDR2 SASEGT. CDR3 residues: CASSDLQGPGELFF. Here the CDR3 DNA reads TGTGCCAGCAGTGACTTACAGGGGCCCGGGGAGCTGTTTTTT.